This TCR beta chain was found in a study of T cells in Graves' hyperthyroidism and ophthalmopathy. General study findings and limits: Most thyroid clonotypes expanded above 0.001 were also detected in blood. For ophthalmopathy, model prediction preceded onset by a median 6.5 months.

The CDR3 runs 19 residues. Germline CDR1 reads MNHNS; CDR2 reads SASEGT. Trimming cost V 1 base and J 6 bases; bases outside gene matches: 15. Amplification yielded TCR beta CDR3 regions, with RNA transcripts as the source. Carried out on the TCR CDR3, a first-round RT-PCR used the HTBI primer set. From the multiplex PCR reads, TCRdb called clonotypes with MiXCR, one entry per CDR3 protein. This table holds roughly 280,000 distinct CDR3 sequences, around 20% found once. Exclusion criteria comprised uncontrolled infection, other autoimmune disease, pregnancy or lactation. Diagnoses used clinical symptoms, serum thyroxine and TRAb, thyroid ultrasound and orbital computed tomography. This clonotype was detected only a few times. Its specificity is unknown.

This TCR was sampled from a man aged 30-40 years with Graves' ophthalmopathy. Material for sequencing was blood. The rearrangement uses TRBV6-1 and TRBJ2-1; 10 bases fit TRBD2. In DNA form, the CDR3 reads TGTGCCAGCAGTGAAGACCACCACCCGGGACTAGCGACACTCAATGAGCAGTTCTTC. It translates to CASSEDHHPGLATLNEQFF.